This TCR beta chain stems from a study of T cell clonality in common variable immunodeficiency. Study-wide results and limits: Reportedly, TCR beta sequences from common variable immunodeficiency showed fewer deletions and N-nucleotide insertions.

Germline V gene sequence: CDR1 SQVTM, CDR2 ANQGSEA. CDR3 length: 15 amino acids. V was pared by 6 bases and J by 0 bases, with 10 bases of the junction left unmatched. Sequencing was performed with immunoSEQ multiplex PCR; in TCRdb, only in-frame clones are kept and a portion is missing. This table holds around 16,000 clones with no singletons; the top ten claim around an eighth. On this clone itself: Its matching antigen is unknown. The read stops 3 residues short of the end of the CDR3; the missing end is completed from the germline J gene.

Sequenced: peripheral blood mononuclear cells. The V gene is TRBV29-1, the J gene TRBJ2-7; TRBD1 matches 8 bases. This sequence originates from a human donor with common variable immunodeficiency. CDR3 sequence reads: CSVCPGTGASYEQYF. The covered CDR3 bases are TGCAGCGTGTGCCCCGGGACAGGAGCCTCCTACGAG.